The present T cell receptor (beta chain) was sequenced within a study of T cells in women clearing cervical HPV infection. General observations from the study: CIN3+ cases had significantly higher TCR repertoire richness than controls, but evenness did not differ. A classifier using richness and V gene abundances reached an AUC of roughly 0.8.

Sequencing was performed with immunoSEQ multiplex PCR; in TCRdb, only in-frame clones are kept and a portion is missing. This sample's clone table lists fewer than 35,000 clones. MY09/MY11 PCR detected cervical HPV DNA; dot-blot assigned genotypes. The junction had 3 bases not matched to a gene; V was cut back by 4 bases and J by 0 bases. This CDR3 has 16 residues. The germline V gene encodes CDR1 SGHTA and CDR2 FQGTGA. As concerns this clone: The antigen is unknown. The read ends 3 residues early relative to the CDR3; the germline J gene fills the gap.

The sample consisted of blood buffy coat. This clonotype was obtained from a woman aged 18-69 years with a cervical HPV16 infection that either progressed to CIN3+ or cleared (not recorded which). The rearrangement uses TRBV7-3 and TRBJ2-2; 9 nucleotides line up with TRBD1. The CDR3 sequence: CASSSWDRANTGELFF. Incomplete CDR3 DNA: TGTGCCAGCAGCTCCTGGGACAGGGCGAACACCGGGGAG.